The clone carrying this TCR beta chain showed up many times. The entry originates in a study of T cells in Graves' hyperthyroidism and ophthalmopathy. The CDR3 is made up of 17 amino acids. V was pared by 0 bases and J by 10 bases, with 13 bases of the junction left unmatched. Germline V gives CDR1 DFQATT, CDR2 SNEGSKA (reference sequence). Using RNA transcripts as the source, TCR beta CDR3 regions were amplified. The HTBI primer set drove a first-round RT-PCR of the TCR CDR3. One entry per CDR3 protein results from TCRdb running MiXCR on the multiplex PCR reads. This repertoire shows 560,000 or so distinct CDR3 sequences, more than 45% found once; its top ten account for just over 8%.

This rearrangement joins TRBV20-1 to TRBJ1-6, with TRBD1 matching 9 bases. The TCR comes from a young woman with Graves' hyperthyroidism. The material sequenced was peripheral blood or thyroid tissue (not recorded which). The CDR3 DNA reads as TGCAGTGCTAGAGATCCCACAGACAGGGGGATTAGGTCACCCCTCCACTTT. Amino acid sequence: CSARDPTDRGIRSPLHF.